The TCR beta chain under discussion was sequenced for a study of blood T cell repertoires in COVID-19. Profiling relied on immunoSEQ multiplex PCR, and the TCRdb table lists in-frame clones only, not all of them. This sample carries 100,000 to 120,000 clones, 72% of them seen once, and the ten largest clones take under 10%. Losses at the gene ends were 2 bases for V and 2 bases for J; bases not matched to a gene: 6. CDR3 length equals 16 residues. The V gene's germline CDR1 is SGHTA and CDR2 FQGNSA. The sequenced sample consisted of peripheral blood. The TCR comes from an older woman with acute or convalescent COVID-19. V and J are TRBV7-2 and TRBJ2-7; 10 bases line up with TRBD2. The CDR3 is CASSLQSSGGPYEQYF. The CDR3 coding sequence is TGTGCCAGCAGCTTACAGTCTAGCGGGGGCCCCTACGAGCAGTACTTC.